The sequence of this T cell receptor (beta chain) was determined in a study of spatial heterogeneity in lung cancer (dated by TCRdb to between 2017 and 2020). Describing the broader study: Donors were some 67 patients with early-stage, untreated non-small cell lung cancer from the lung TRACERx cohort. Follow-up PBMC samples were sequenced whenever the samples were available, and the median time to follow-up was roughly 2 years after resection. More beta-chain than alpha-chain transcripts were consistently detected, likely reflecting higher beta-chain transcript abundance. In the raw uncorrected reads, each unique combination of TCR and UMI appeared more than ten times on average. In non-small cell lung cancer, the study quantitatively compared TCR alpha and beta repertoires across several tumor regions, matched nontumor lung, and blood. TCR repertoire features were related to nonsynonymous mutation counts determined by whole-exome sequencing of tumor tissue. Both alpha and beta chains were TCR-sequenced in 200 to 250 tumor regions, approximately 68 matched nontumor lung samples and around 50 PBMC samples obtained at surgery.

This clonotype was counted ten times or more. Its antigen has not been determined. The record has no base qualities; no much larger clone is one base away. The CDR3 numbers 14 residues from cysteine through phenylalanine. Here the CDR3 DNA is all that survives: 42 bases in frame from base 1. Taken from the germline V gene, the CDR1 and CDR2 loops are SGHVS and FQNEAQ. V ends up 5 bases short and J 3 bases short, with an unmatched junction base count of 7. The sample's time point label, in plain terms: blood at routine non-recurrence follow-up after resection. Without any cell sorting, TCR sequencing was performed on whole RNA extracted either from tumor and nontumor lung tissue or from cryopreserved PBMC samples. A patient was chosen for TCR sequencing only when enough RNA was available from at least two tumor regions. The library relied on 5' RACE. TCRdb lists the instrument as NextSeq 500. In the TCR library protocol, a unique molecular identifier was attached to each TCR cDNA molecule so that PCR and sequencing errors could be corrected. The authors' analysis ran thus. TCR identification, UMI-based error correction and CDR3 extraction were performed with Decombinator tools. TCRs above a frequency of 2 per 1,000, corresponding to the top 1% of the tumor frequency distribution, were defined as expanded. Renyi diversity was computed with the R vegan package after each repertoire had been subsampled 100 times to 5,000 TCRs. CDR3 similarity networks were constructed using string-kernel similarity of amino acid triplets, with links drawn between CDR3s whose pairwise similarity was above 0.82. Through fastp at Q25 and MiXCR, TCRdb rebuilt clones from the public reads, retaining in-frame beta chains. Under each unique CDR3 protein, matching rows form one entry showing the most common genes and DNA. TCRdb assigned the V and J calls; the authors' analysis was not used. Present in this sample are tens of thousands of distinct CDR3 sequences, under 8% of which were seen just once. The ten largest clones add up to approximately 40% of the sample.

The full study reports these points: Only roughly 15 patients were included in comparisons of baseline and follow-up blood repertoires. Additional single-cell paired TCR alpha and beta sequencing was considered necessary to confirm, at a functional level, the hypothesis that regional TCRs recognize regional mutations. Ubiquitous expanded tumor TCRs were found in blood more often at tumor resection than at routine follow-up.

This chain joins TRBV7-8 to TRBJ2-7, with 7 bases matching TRBD1. This clonotype was sampled from a female donor with early-stage non-small cell lung cancer. The sequencing used PBMCs, collected at follow-up. Read as DNA, the sequence is TGTGCCAGCAGCAACAGGGGAGACTTCTACGAGCAGTACTTC. It is translated as CASSNRGDFYEQYF.